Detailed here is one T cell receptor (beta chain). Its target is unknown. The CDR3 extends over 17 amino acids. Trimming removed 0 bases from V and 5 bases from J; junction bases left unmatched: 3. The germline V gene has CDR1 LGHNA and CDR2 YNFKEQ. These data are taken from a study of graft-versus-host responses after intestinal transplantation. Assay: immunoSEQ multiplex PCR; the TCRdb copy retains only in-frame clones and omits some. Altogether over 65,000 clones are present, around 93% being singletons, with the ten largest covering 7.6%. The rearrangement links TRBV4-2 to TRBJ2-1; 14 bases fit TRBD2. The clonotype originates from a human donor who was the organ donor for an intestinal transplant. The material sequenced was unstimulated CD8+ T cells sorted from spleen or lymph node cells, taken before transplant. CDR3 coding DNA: TGTGCCAGCAGCCAAGATTGGGGACTAGCGGGGGACAATGAGCAGTTCTTC. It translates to CASSQDWGLAGDNEQFF.